These 11 T cell receptor beta chains share one sample of origin, sequenced in a study of T-cell reconstitution after alpha-beta-depleted transplantation in children. Unique molecular identifiers featured in how the TCRbeta library was prepared. TCRdb recomputed calls from the PCR reads with MiXCR, one row per CDR3 protein. The sample lists some 490,000 distinct CDR3 sequences; under 15% were seen once. This sample comprised PBMCs from the stem cell graft donor, obtained from the stem cell graft. The source of these receptors is a human donor who donated a stem cell graft to a child with combined immunodeficiency.

The rearrangement joins TRBV20-1 to TRBJ2-7, with D possibly being TRBD1 (6 bases). Trimming pared 6 bases from V and 1 base from J, leaving 19 bases between. There are 15 residues in the CDR3. The V gene's germline CDR1 is DFQATT and CDR2 SNEGSKA (reference sequence). The CDR3 protein is CSAPRTVRGSYEQYF. CDR3 sequence (DNA): TGCAGTGCCCCTAGGACAGTTCGGGGTTCCTACGAGCAGTACTTC.

This chain joins TRBV21-1 and TRBJ1-6; whether TRBD1, the table's D call, matches the DNA was not checked. TRBV21-1 is labeled a pseudogene. The CDR3 runs to 16 residues. This CDR3 reads CAPRAVGGPYNSPLHF. In nucleotides, the CDR3 is TGTGCCCCCAGAGCTGTCGGGGGCCCCTATAATTCACCCCTCCACTTT.

This clonotype was picked up a small number of times. The CDR3 DNA reads TGTGCCAGCAGTGCCGCCGGGACAGGGAACTATGGCTACACCTTC. This translates into CASSAAGTGNYGYTF. The chain is built from TRBV12-3 or TRBV12-4 and TRBJ1-2; 9 nucleotides agree with TRBD1. This CDR3 spans 15 amino acids. J lost 2 bases, V lost 5 bases, and 6 bases had no gene match.

Only a few counts were recorded for this clonotype. The V call is TRBV20-1, the J call TRBJ1-2; weak D call: TRBD1 (6 bases). The CDR3 runs 14 residues. The ends were cut back, 5 bases at V and 4 bases at J, with 17 bases in the middle. Germline lookup yields CDR1 DFQATT and CDR2 SNEGSKA (reference sequence). This CDR3 is CSAPLVGGGYGYTF. The CDR3 coding sequence is TGCAGTGCTCCATTGGTGGGGGGCGGCTATGGCTACACCTTC.

This clonotype has at least ten counts. The J gene is TRBJ1-5, the V gene TRBV15; 10 bases agree with TRBD1. The CDR3 contains 13 residues. V was clipped by 8 bases and J by 4 bases; unmatched bases: 2. CDR1 LNHNV and CDR2 YYDKDF come from the germline V gene (reference sequence). CDR3 DNA: TGTGCCACCGGGACAGGGGTGAATCAGCCCCAGCATTTT. Amino acids: CATGTGVNQPQHF.

This clonotype has at least ten counts. Here the CDR3 reads CAISVDREYNEQFF. DNA for the CDR3: TGTGCCATCAGTGTCGACAGGGAATACAATGAGCAGTTCTTC. This chain connects TRBV10-3 to TRBJ2-1; 7 bases line up with TRBD1. Losses at the gene ends were 4 bases for V and 4 bases for J; bases not matched to a gene: 4. Germline CDR1 and CDR2: ENHRY and SYGVKD. The CDR3 spans 14 residues.

The rearrangement uses TRBV20-1 and TRBJ2-1, with D perhaps TRBD1 or TRBD2 (5 bases each). There are 13 residues in the CDR3. CDR1 and CDR2 from the germline V gene are DFQATT and SNEGSKA (reference sequence). V was trimmed by 1 base and J by 5 bases, leaving 9 bases between them. The CDR3 DNA follows: TGCAGTGCTAGAGGGGGGATAAACAATGAGCAGTTCTTC. It is translated as CSARGGINNEQFF.

The rearrangement links TRBV2 to TRBJ1-6; TRBD1 might be the D (5 bases). Germline CDR1 is SNHLY and CDR2 is FYNNEI. The CDR3 is made up of 13 amino acids. Trimming removed 7 bases from V and 10 bases from J, with 14 bases in between. The CDR3 spells CASIGQLYSPLHF. The CDR3 DNA follows: TGTGCCAGCATCGGACAATTGTACTCACCCCTCCACTTT.

The chain carries TRBV4-2 and TRBJ1-2; 7 bases agree with TRBD1. Germline V CDR1 and CDR2: LGHNA, YNFKEQ. The CDR3 consists of 17 residues. Germline trimming cut 6 bases from V and 2 bases from J; bases unmatched to any gene: 15. CDR3 DNA sequence: TGTGCCAGCAGAATCGGGACAGCCCGCCGCGGAAACTATGGCTACACCTTC. It translates to CASRIGTARRGNYGYTF.

This clonotype has ten or more counts. The chain links TRBV12-3 or TRBV12-4 to TRBJ2-2; 7 bases map to TRBD1. The CDR3 has 15 residues. Trimming took 6 bases from V and 2 from J; bases not matched to a gene: 6. The CDR3: CASSSGTVNTGELFF. The CDR3 DNA sequence: TGTGCCAGCAGCTCCGGGACAGTAAACACCGGGGAGCTGTTTTTT.

This clonotype was picked up many times. The chain recombines TRBV28 with TRBJ2-7; no clear D gene. The CDR3 runs to 12 residues. V gave up 5 bases and J gave up 7 bases, with 12 bases separating them. From germline, CDR1 is MDHEN and CDR2 SYDVKM. This chain's CDR3 is CASSRGLREQYF. The CDR3 DNA follows: TGTGCCAGCAGTAGAGGATTACGAGAGCAGTACTTC.